The TCR beta chain described here comes from a study of blood T cell repertoires in COVID-19 (dated by TCRdb to about 2020). With respect to the entire study: Collaborator samples came from the United States, Italy and Spain and covered acute and convalescent phases of COVID-19. Sample metadata almost always included a de-identified subject ID, COVID-19 status, age in years and sex. A freely available public database, intended as a resource for researchers studying the immune response to SARS-CoV-2, is where the repertoires were released. Samples were obtained from the ongoing ImmuneRACE study (first 160 participants) and from about 1,300 subjects provided by 6 global collaborators. The material from the prospective study consisted of cDNA or gDNA derived from T cells, B-cell-depleted T cells, or PBMCs. The dataset comprised deeply sampled blood TCRbeta repertoires from subjects exposed to, actively infected with, or recovered from COVID-19. HLA class I and class II types, where available, came from metadata supplied by the sample provider rather than from assay-based typing. The research as a whole found: The amount of clinical and demographic metadata varied by source and participant and was provided uncurated.

TCRbeta CDR3 regions were amplified from genomic DNA by means of the immunoSEQ Assay, a bias-controlled multiplex PCR. Processing in the source paper ran as follows. Within the assay, amplification of reference gene primers was used to estimate how many nucleated cells each sample contained. To quantify the absolute abundance of each unique TCRbeta CDR3 rearrangement, sequence reads were collapsed and filtered. For each sample, productive Simpson clonality was calculated by taking the square root of Simpson's diversity index across productive rearrangements. In its TCRdb copy, this immuneACCESS table keeps in-frame sequences only and misses some clones. Where compared with another copy, unresolved V genes explain less than half of these, and the others have no known cause. D and trimming were read from the DNA, whereas the V and J calls and clone size are those reported in that table. Counted in this sample were roughly 240,000 clones; around 88% of them appeared once. More than 2% of the sample rests with the top ten.

In the prospective study, participants were about 18 to 100 years old, resided in fewer than 25 geographic areas of the United States, and were enrolled through a virtual design. In the prospective study, participants were assigned to cohorts based on the clinical history participants reported in a screening survey and a study questionnaire. Recovered participants in ImmuneRACE Cohort 3 were defined as having two consecutive negative NP/OP PCR tests, clearance from a healthcare professional, or resolution of symptoms. In the prospective study, whole blood, serum and a nasopharyngeal or oropharyngeal swab were collected from each participant by mobile phlebotomists. Additional blood draws and questionnaires over an approximately two-month period could optionally be provided by prospective study participants. Blood samples from the prospective study were shipped frozen or at room temperature prior to DNA extraction.

On this clone itself: What antigen it recognizes has not been identified. There are no base qualities to consult, and no much larger clone falls within one base.

V loses 7 bases at its end and J loses 1 base; junction bases beyond the gene matches: 10. Measured from the cysteine to the phenylalanine, the CDR3 is 15 residues long. Only CDR3 DNA is held: 45 bases, read in frame from base 1. The CDR1 and CDR2 encoded by the germline V gene are SGHDT and YYEEEE. Sequencing was done on a sample of PBMCs or T cells enriched from blood (not recorded which). This clonotype originated in a woman aged 50 to 60 who had recovered from COVID-19. The chain is assembled from TRBV5-6 and TRBJ1-1, and TRBD1 aligns with 7 junction nucleotides. The nucleotide sequence reads TGTGCCAGCGGGTTCCTAGGGGGCCCGAACACTGAAGCTTTCTTT. This codes for CASGFLGGPNTEAFF.